This is a list of T cell receptor beta chains from one sample in a study of T cells in Graves' hyperthyroidism and ophthalmopathy. From the multiplex PCR reads, TCRdb called clonotypes with MiXCR, one entry per CDR3 protein. The repertoire holds some 770,000 distinct CDR3 sequences, approximately 16% seen once, with roughly 8% in the top ten. The sample taken for sequencing was blood. Receptors were obtained from a man younger than 35 with Graves' hyperthyroidism. Both conserved end residues are part of each CDR3. A D gene is named only where the DNA matches it firmly. Clone size is given for some rows only: seen once, a few or many times, or a class if the clone is expanded.

>many|TRBV10-3|TRBJ2-2|NA
TGTGCCATCAGTGAGTCGACGGGACGCAACACCGGGGAGCTGTTTTTT
CAISESTGRNTGELFF
>many|TRBV11-1|TRBJ2-2|NA
TGTGCCAGCAGCTTTGAGCGAATCACCGGGGAGCTGTTTTTT
CASSFERITGELFF
>NA|TRBV20-1|TRBJ2-1|NA
TGCAGTGCTACCCTCGGGATTGGCAATGAGCAGTTCTTC
CSATLGIGNEQFF
>NA|TRBV30|TRBJ2-7|NA
TGTGCCTGGAGTGTGACGCGGCAGGGCCGATCCTACGAGCAGTACTTC
CAWSVTRQGRSYEQYF
>NA|TRBV5-5|TRBJ2-1|TRBD2
TGTGCCAGCCGCGGGGGGGACGGGGGCTACAATGAGCAGTTCTTC
CASRGGDGGYNEQFF
>many|TRBV14|TRBJ2-1|NA
TGTGCCAGCAGCCAGGGACAATCTCGGGGCAATGAGCAGTTCTTC
CASSQGQSRGNEQFF
>NA|TRBV27|TRBJ2-1|NA
TGTGCCAGCAGTTTATCACTCGGGATGGCAACATACAATGAGCAGTTCTTC
CASSLSLGMATYNEQFF
>many|TRBV12-3/TRBV12-4|TRBJ2-1|TRBD1
TGTGCCAGCAGTCGTACCGGGACAGGGGAGGGGCAGTTCTTC
CASSRTGTGEGQFF
>many|TRBV30|TRBJ2-7|NA
TGTGCCGTTGACCGGGACGCATTGTTCGAGCAGTACTTC
CAVDRDALFEQYF
>few|TRBV30|TRBJ2-7|NA
TGTGCCTGGAGTCCTGACGGGTCGGGGACCTACGAGCAGTACTTC
CAWSPDGSGTYEQYF
>once|TRBV10-2|TRBJ1-6|NA
TGCGCCACCTTGAAGGTGCTCAATAATTCACCCCTCCACTTT
CATLKVLNNSPLHF
>NA|TRBV20-1|TRBJ2-1|NA
TGCAGTGGAAGCCTGTTGGACCATGAGCAGTTCTTC
CSGSLLDHEQFF
>NA|TRBV7-2|TRBJ2-7|TRBD1
TGTGCCAGCAGCTTAACCGGGACAGAGGTGGTTTACGAGCAGTACTTC
CASSLTGTEVVYEQYF
>many|TRBV15|TRBJ1-1|TRBD1
TGTGCCACTGGTGGACAGGAGTCCACTGAAGCTTTCTTT
CATGGQESTEAFF
>many|TRBV9|TRBJ2-1|NA
TGTGCCAGCAGCGCCGCCCGACAAGGAAACAATGAGCAGTTCTTC
CASSAARQGNNEQFF
>many|TRBV6-1|TRBJ2-5|TRBD2
TGTGCCATCGGGGGAGGGCCGTACCAAGAGACCCAGTACTTC
CAIGGGPYQETQYF
>few|TRBV10-3|TRBJ2-2|NA
TGTGCCATCAGTGCAGGCACCGGGGAGCTGTTTTTT
CAISAGTGELFF